This T cell receptor (beta chain) is from a study of T-cell memory formation after mild COVID-19. UMIs and sample barcodes were carried by the TCR alpha and TCR beta cDNA libraries that 5'RACE produced using constant-segment primers. In TCRdb, the 5' RACE reads were re-called with MiXCR into one record per CDR3 protein. Here the sample spans roughly 400,000 distinct CDR3 sequences, over 15% being singletons. Points on this clonotype: The antigen is unknown.

Notes on the study in general: CD8+ contracting clones occupied EMRA, while CD4+ ones occupied mainly CM and EM. While clones contracting from day 15 to 85 were balanced between CD4 and CD8, later expanders leaned CD4+.

This clonotype was sampled from a man aged 18 to 30 who had mild COVID-19 (a few samples of this study predate the infection). Cell type and time point are not known. Material for sequencing was PBMCs or a T cell subset sorted from them (not recorded which).

The CDR3 loop reads CASSGDPGSYEQYV. The CDR3 nucleotides are TGTGCCAGCAGCGGTGATCCCGGCTCCTACGAGCAGTACGTC. The chain uses TRBV5-4 and TRBJ2-7; D is unclear. Germline loops: CDR1 SGHNT, CDR2 YYREEE (reference sequence). The CDR3 runs 14 residues. The V and J ends lost 4 bases and 0 bases respectively, with 11 bases between them.